Presented here are 28 T cell receptor beta chains from one specimen sequenced in a study of blood T cells in healthy people across ages. Using a J-beta primer mix together with a sample-barcoded 5' primer, a second PCR was run for roughly 7 to 12 cycles. TCRdb called the 5' RACE reads again in MiXCR, with one record for every CDR3 protein. The sample holds 650,000 to 1,000,000 distinct CDR3 sequences, about 37% seen once. Sample: blood. Receptor source: a man between 18 and 35 years old in good health.

This clonotype was seen at least ten times. The chain employs TRBV6-6 and TRBJ1-2, with D uncertain. The CDR3 is 14 amino acids. Germline V CDR1 and CDR2: MNHNY, SVGAGI (reference sequence). Trimming shortened V by 0 bases and J by 4 bases, and 9 bases separated the two germline ends. In DNA form, the CDR3 reads TGTGCCAGCAGTTACTCAACAGAGGGCTATGGCTACACCTTC. Translating gives CASSYSTEGYGYTF.

In this sample, this clonotype turned up a few times. CDR3 in DNA: TGCAGTGCTTACACCACAGATTACACTGAAGCTTTCTTT. Translated: CSAYTTDYTEAFF. The chain recombines TRBV20-1 with TRBJ1-1, with unresolved D. In germline, CDR1 is DFQATT, CDR2 SNEGSKA (reference sequence). V was shortened by 5 bases and J by 3 bases, with 13 bases between the two germline ends. The CDR3 runs 13 residues.

The chain couples TRBV20-1 to TRBJ1-4; D gene uncertain. The V gene lost 6 bases and the J gene lost 8 bases, with 10 bases spanning the gap. This CDR3 is 11 amino acids long. From germline, CDR1 is DFQATT and CDR2 SNEGSKA (reference sequence). Written as DNA, the CDR3 is TGCAGTGCCAGGATTATGGAAAAACTGTTTTTT. Translation gives CSARIMEKLFF.

This clonotype has ten or more counts. The V and J genes are TRBV7-9 and TRBJ2-5; D not resolved. V dropped 2 bases and J dropped 2 bases, with 12 bases sitting between them. Germline loops: CDR1 SEHNR, CDR2 FQNEAQ (reference sequence). The CDR3 consists of 15 residues. The CDR3 sequence: CASSLWARPQETQYF. In DNA form, the CDR3 reads TGTGCCAGCAGCTTATGGGCACGGCCTCAAGAGACCCAGTACTTC.

This clonotype appeared a few times. The CDR3 nucleotides read TGTGCCAGCAGTGAATGGGAGGGGTCTAACTATGGCTACACCTTC. It translates to CASSEWEGSNYGYTF. J is TRBJ1-2 and V is TRBV2; a weak D match, TRBD1 (5 bases). CDR3 length equals 15 residues. Deletions cut 2 bases from V and 0 bases from J, with 10 bases between. The germline V gene encodes CDR1 SNHLY and CDR2 FYNNEI.

The gene calls are TRBV12-3 or TRBV12-4 and TRBJ2-3; 7 bases line up with TRBD1. J was trimmed by 4 bases and V by 6 bases; bases with no gene match: 7. The CDR3 loop spans 14 amino acids. The DNA for the CDR3 is TGTGCCAGCAGCCTTGACAGGGTGTCAGATACGCAGTATTTT. It codes for CASSLDRVSDTQYF.

This chain connects TRBV4-1 to TRBJ2-3; TRBD2 aligns across 13 bases. V was pared by 0 bases and J by 1 base, with 1 base of the junction left unmatched. CDR3 length equals 17 residues. Germline V lookup: CDR1 MGHRA, CDR2 YSYEKL. Written as DNA, the CDR3 is TGCGCCAGCAGCCAAGAAGGGACTAGCGGGGGCACAGATACGCAGTATTTT. Translation: CASSQEGTSGGTDTQYF.

This clonotype came up a few times. V and J are TRBV6-2 or TRBV6-3 and TRBJ1-1; possible D gene TRBD1, 5 bases. This CDR3 has 12 residues. Germline CDR1 and CDR2: MNHEY and SVGEGT. Trimming stripped 2 bases from V and 11 bases from J, with 12 bases between. The chain's CDR3 is CASSYSAEGAFF. CDR3 bases: TGTGCCAGCAGTTACAGCGCCGAGGGGGCTTTCTTT.

This clonotype has a handful of counts. The rearrangement uses TRBV6-2 or TRBV6-3 and TRBJ2-3, with 8 bases identical to TRBD2. Trimming at V came to 2 bases and at J to 5 bases, leaving 12 bases not matched to a gene. This CDR3 region has 17 residues. Germline V gene sequence: CDR1 MNHEY, CDR2 SVGEGT. The CDR3 is CASSYPEFISGGDTQYF. The DNA of the CDR3 is TGTGCCAGCAGTTACCCTGAATTCATCAGCGGGGGAGATACGCAGTATTTT.

This clonotype was seen a few times. This rearrangement joins TRBV12-3 or TRBV12-4 to TRBJ2-2, with D hard to call. This CDR3 region has 12 residues. Trimming took off 7 bases at V and 6 bases at J, with 9 bases between the two ends. Here the CDR3 DNA reads TGTGCCAGCACCCCTGAGGCCGGGGAGCTGTTTTTT. Amino acids: CASTPEAGELFF.

The chain couples TRBV4-3 to TRBJ2-1; 11 positions agree with TRBD2. Germline values: CDR1 LGHNA, CDR2 YSLEER. The CDR3 is 16 amino acids. Trimming at V came to 0 bases and at J to 7 bases, leaving 5 bases not matched to a gene. CDR3 nucleotide sequence: TGCGCCAGCAGCCAAGATGTAGCGGGGGGGGGTAATGAGCAGTTCTTC. Its protein is CASSQDVAGGGNEQFF.

This chain connects TRBV3-1 to TRBJ1-2; the match to TRBD1 covers 7 bases. Per the germline V gene, CDR1 is LGHDT and CDR2 is YNNKEL (reference sequence). This CDR3 region has 13 residues. Losses at the gene ends were 7 bases for V and 7 bases for J; bases not matched to a gene: 9. The CDR3 DNA reads as TGTGCCAGCACCTCACAGGGGACGCGTGGCTACACCTTC. Its translation: CASTSQGTRGYTF.

This clonotype was detected ten times or more. This rearrangement joins TRBV11-2 to TRBJ2-1; 10 bases fit TRBD1. Germline V gives CDR1 SGHAT, CDR2 FQNNGV. The length of the CDR3 is 18 residues. The trim removed 1 base at V and 10 bases at J, leaving 16 bases unmatched. In DNA form, the CDR3 reads TGTGCCAGCAGCTTAGCTATATCCGGGACAGGGGTTCGTGAGGAGCAGTTCTTC. As protein: CASSLAISGTGVREEQFF.

This rearrangement joins TRBV12-3 or TRBV12-4 to TRBJ1-4; D call uncertain. The CDR3 spans 14 residues. V lost 1 base, J lost 5 bases, and 8 bases lay in between. Written as DNA, the CDR3 is TGTGCCAGCAGTTTAGGGCTAGGAAATGAAAAACTGTTTTTT. This sequence encodes CASSLGLGNEKLFF.

To note about this clonotype: Germline is not matched at one junction end, which may reflect a read error. The rearrangement joins TRBV9 to TRBJ1-4; 8 bases are a match to TRBD1. In germline, CDR1 is SGDLS, CDR2 YYNGEE. The CDR3 contains 14 residues. The CDR3 protein is CASSATGDNEILFF. Written as DNA, the CDR3 is TGTGCCAGCAGCGCGACAGGGGATAATGAAATACTGTTTTTT.

The sample holds a few counts of this clonotype. V gene TRBV24-1 combines with J gene TRBJ2-1; D may be TRBD1 or TRBD2 (5 bases each). This CDR3 is 13 amino acids long. From germline, CDR1 is KGHDR and CDR2 SFDVKD. Trimming stripped 5 bases from V and 4 bases from J, with 8 bases between. DNA of the CDR3: TGTGCCACCAGTGCGGGACGGTACAATGAGCAGTTCTTC. This gives the protein CATSAGRYNEQFF.

The chain couples TRBV3-1 to TRBJ2-5; 11 nucleotides agree with TRBD1. The CDR3 has 16 residues. CDR1 is LGHDT and CDR2 is YNNKEL in the germline V gene (reference sequence). Trimming cost V 5 bases and J 11 bases; bases outside gene matches: 16. CDR3 residues: CASSSRTGGLGNEQYF. For the CDR3, the DNA is TGTGCCAGCAGCTCCCGGACAGGGGGCTTGGGAAATGAGCAGTACTTC.

The chain couples TRBV5-6 to TRBJ2-5; the D gene is possibly TRBD2 (6 bases). The CDR3 is 13 amino acids. Germline-derived CDR1 and CDR2 are SGHDT and YYEEEE. Trimming pared 5 bases from V and 5 bases from J, leaving 13 bases between. For the CDR3, the DNA is TGTGCCAGCAGGGGGGGTCAGAGGGAGACCCAGTACTTC. Translation: CASRGGQRETQYF.

The chain employs TRBV6-1 and TRBJ2-2; 9 bases align to TRBD1. The CDR3 extends over 15 amino acids. J was trimmed by 5 bases and V by 6 bases; bases with no gene match: 7. Germline lookup yields CDR1 MNHNS and CDR2 SASEGT. The CDR3 loop is CASRKGQGKTGELFF. In nucleotides, the CDR3 is TGTGCCAGCAGGAAAGGACAGGGGAAGACCGGGGAGCTGTTTTTT.

This clonotype was picked up a small number of times. V gene TRBV7-8 combines with J gene TRBJ1-1, with D unclear. Germline V CDR1 and CDR2: SGHVS, FQNEAQ. The V and J ends lost 5 bases and 2 bases respectively, with 15 bases between them. The CDR3 has 15 amino acids. The CDR3 DNA reads as TGTGCCAGCAGCCCTAGAGGGCCAGCCAACACTGAAGCTTTCTTT. Residues: CASSPRGPANTEAFF.

The chain is built from TRBV3-1 and TRBJ1-6, with D perhaps matching TRBD1 (6 bases). Trimming shortened V by 4 bases and J by 6 bases, and 10 bases separated the two germline ends. CDR1 and CDR2 (germline): LGHDT, YNNKEL (reference sequence). This CDR3 spans 14 amino acids. The CDR3 DNA sequence: TGTGCCAGCAGCCCCGACAGGACTAATTCACCCCTCCACTTT. This gives the protein CASSPDRTNSPLHF.

This clonotype has just one count. The junction and the germline gene differ at one end; a read error may be behind it. The chain joins TRBV7-8 to TRBJ2-3; D may be TRBD1 (6 bases). Looked up from germline, CDR1 is SGHVS and CDR2 is FQNEAQ. The CDR3 contains 13 residues. CDR3 nucleotide sequence: TGTGCCAGCTCCCAATGGGACACAGATGCGCAGTATTTT. Amino acid sequence: CASSQWDTDAQYF.

The rearrangement joins TRBV27 to TRBJ2-3; no firm D call. Deletions cut 10 bases from V and 2 bases from J, with 7 bases between. The CDR3 sequence is 11 residues long. Per the germline V gene, CDR1 is MNHEY and CDR2 is SMNVEV (reference sequence). CDR3: CATQSTDTQYF. CDR3 coding DNA: TGTGCCACTCAATCCACAGATACGCAGTATTTT.

The chain is built from TRBV20-1 and TRBJ2-5, with a tentative D call TRBD2 (6 bases). There are 14 residues in the CDR3. In germline, CDR1 is DFQATT, CDR2 SNEGSKA (reference sequence). V was pared by 3 bases and J by 2 bases, with 13 bases between. The CDR3 reads CSASGSGSQETQYF. CDR3 DNA: TGCAGTGCTAGTGGTAGCGGTTCACAAGAGACCCAGTACTTC.

The chain employs TRBV5-1 and TRBJ1-1; a weak D match, TRBD1 (5 bases). The V end was cut by 0 bases, the J end by 2 bases, with 11 bases between. The CDR3 is made up of 15 amino acids. Germline V gene data show CDR1 as SGHRS and CDR2 as YFSETQ. The CDR3 DNA reads as TGCGCCAGCAGCTTGGGCGACACAGGCAACACTGAAGCTTTCTTT. Translating gives CASSLGDTGNTEAFF.

This clonotype was observed a handful of times. V usage is TRBV20-1 and J usage is TRBJ2-5; 9 bases fit TRBD1. This CDR3 is built from 15 residues. Germline CDR1 DFQATT, CDR2 SNEGSKA (reference sequence). V shed 6 bases and J 2 bases; nucleotides not matched to a gene: 10. The CDR3 loop reads CSARTRDRAQETQYF. The CDR3 region has the DNA TGCAGTGCCCGAACTCGGGACAGGGCGCAAGAGACCCAGTACTTC.

CDR3 protein: CASSFQGHQETQYF. CDR3 coding DNA: TGTGCCAGCAGCTTCCAGGGCCACCAAGAGACCCAGTACTTC. This sequence joins TRBV7-9 and TRBJ2-5; D perhaps matches TRBD1 (5 bases). The CDR3 has 14 amino acids. Per the germline V gene, CDR1 is SEHNR and CDR2 is FQNEAQ (reference sequence). V lost 3 bases, J lost 0 bases, and 8 bases lay in between.

This clonotype came up a few times. This rearrangement joins TRBV4-1 to TRBJ2-4; D not certain. The DNA end is a closer match to TRBJ2-7, so the J assignment may be wrong. This CDR3 contains 11 residues. Germline V lookup: CDR1 MGHRA, CDR2 YSYEKL. The CDR3, as DNA: TGCGCCAGCGGAAGACTCGACGAGCAGTACTTC. It specifies CASGRLDEQYF.